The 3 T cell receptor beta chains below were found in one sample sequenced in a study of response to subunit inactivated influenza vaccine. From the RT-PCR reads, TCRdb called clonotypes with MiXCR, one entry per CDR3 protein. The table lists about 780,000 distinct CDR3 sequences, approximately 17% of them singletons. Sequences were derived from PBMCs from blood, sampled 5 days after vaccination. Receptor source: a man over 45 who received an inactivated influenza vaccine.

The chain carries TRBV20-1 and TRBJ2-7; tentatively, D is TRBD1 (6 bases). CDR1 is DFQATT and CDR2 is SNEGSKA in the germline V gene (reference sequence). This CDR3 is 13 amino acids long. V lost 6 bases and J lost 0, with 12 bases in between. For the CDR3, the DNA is TGCAGTGCAAAACAGGGAAGCTCCTACGAGCAGTACTTC. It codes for CSAKQGSSYEQYF.

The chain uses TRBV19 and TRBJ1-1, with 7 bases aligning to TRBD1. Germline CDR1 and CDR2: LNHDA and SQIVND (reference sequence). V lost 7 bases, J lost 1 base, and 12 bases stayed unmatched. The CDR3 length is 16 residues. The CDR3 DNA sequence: TGTGCCAGTATCAGCCGGGACAGCTACACGAACACTGAAGCTTTCTTT. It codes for CASISRDSYTNTEAFF.

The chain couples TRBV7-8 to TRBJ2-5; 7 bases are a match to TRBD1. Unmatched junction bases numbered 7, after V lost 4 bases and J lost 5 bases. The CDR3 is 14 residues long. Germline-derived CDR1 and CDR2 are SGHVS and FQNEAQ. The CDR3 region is CASSSYRGSETQYF. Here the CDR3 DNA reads TGTGCCAGCAGCTCCTACAGGGGCTCGGAGACCCAGTACTTC.